This entry lists 2 T cell receptor beta chains sequenced from one sample in a study of T-cell reconstitution after alpha-beta-depleted transplantation in children. Molecular barcoding with unique molecular identifiers was used for the TCRbeta library. TCRdb used MiXCR to reprocess the PCR reads, holding one entry per CDR3 protein. The table records around 190,000 distinct CDR3 sequences, approximately 6.9% of them present only once. The sequencing used PBMCs, collected before TCRalphabeta/CD19-depleted stem cell transplant. All receptors derive from a boy between 2 and 10 years old with acute lymphoblastic leukemia, due to receive a stem cell transplant.

There are many counts of this clonotype. This rearrangement joins TRBV28 to TRBJ2-3, with 10 bases that match TRBD2. This CDR3 is 15 amino acids long. From germline, CDR1 is MDHEN and CDR2 SYDVKM. V dropped 5 bases and J dropped 4; count of bases not matched to a gene: 6. The CDR3 here is CASSGRAGGSDTQYF. The CDR3 DNA reads TGTGCCAGCAGTGGCCGAGCGGGGGGGTCAGATACGCAGTATTTT.

This rearrangement joins TRBV7-9 to TRBJ2-5, with D possibly being TRBD1 or TRBD2 (5 bases each). The CDR3 length is 15 residues. Germline CDR1 reads SEHNR; CDR2 reads FQNEAQ (reference sequence). Trimming shortened V by 5 bases and J by 4 bases, and 17 bases separated the two germline ends. DNA for the CDR3: TGTGCCAGCAGCCTACCCGGGACGCCTCGAGAGACCCAGTACTTC. The encoded protein is CASSLPGTPRETQYF.